These 19 T cell receptor beta chains came from one sample sequenced in a study of CD8 T cell repertoires and HIV-1 epitope variants. TCRdb's table, derived via immunoSEQ multiplex PCR, lists solely in-frame clones and lacks some. The data hold 3,500 or so clones, with about 70% observed a single time. No cognate antigen is known for these TCRs. Sequencing was performed on cultured CD8+ T cells derived from PBMCs. The receptors were sampled from a male donor with HIV.

This clone was seen only a few times. The CDR3 reads CASSLYSGTTSSYEQYF. The CDR3 DNA sequence: TGCGCCAGCAGCTTATACAGCGGGACCACAAGCTCCTACGAGCAGTACTTC. This chain links TRBV5-1 with TRBJ2-7; 7 bases are shared with TRBD2. The CDR3 runs 17 residues. The germline V gene has CDR1 SGHRS and CDR2 YFSETQ. Trimming removed 2 bases from V and 0 bases from J; junction bases left unmatched: 11.

The chain uses TRBV7-2 and TRBJ1-1; the D gene is possibly TRBD1 (6 bases). Germline CDR1 reads SGHTA; CDR2 reads FQGNSA. Trimming shortened V by 5 bases and J by 6 bases, and 10 bases separated the two germline ends. The CDR3 covers 12 residues. CDR3 sequence (DNA): TGTGCCAGCAGCCCACAGGGCGCTGAAGCTTTCTTT. Protein sequence: CASSPQGAEAFF.

The gene calls are TRBV6-6 and TRBJ2-1; D is unclear. The CDR3 is made up of 12 amino acids. V gave up 6 bases and J gave up 2 bases, with 5 bases separating them. From germline, CDR1 is MNHNY and CDR2 SVGAGI (reference sequence). DNA for the CDR3: TGTGCCAGCAGCCGACCCTACAATGAGCAGTTCTTC. Protein: CASSRPYNEQFF.

V usage is TRBV9 and J usage is TRBJ2-3; 9 bases are a match to TRBD1. The ends lost 2 bases at V and 5 bases at J; junction bases unmatched: 15. This CDR3 region has 18 residues. CDR1 is SGDLS and CDR2 is YYNGEE in the germline V gene. The CDR3 DNA reads as TGTGCCAGCAGCGTTTCAGCCGGGACAGGGACCGAAAGAGATACGCAGTATTTT. Protein: CASSVSAGTGTERDTQYF. The whole variable domain, filled in from reference TRBV9 and TRBJ2-3, reads DSGVTQTPKHLITATGQRVTLRCSPRSGDLSVYWYQQSLDQGLQFLIQYYNGEERAKGNILERFSAQQFPDLHSELNLSSLELGDSALYFCASSVSAGTGTERDTQYFGPGTRLTVL.

This clone has just a few counts. The gene calls are TRBV6-5 and TRBJ2-7; TRBD2 matches at 7 bases. CDR3 length: 12 residues. Germline V lookup: CDR1 MNHEY, CDR2 SVGAGI. Trimming at V came to 5 bases and at J to 6 bases, leaving 4 bases not matched to a gene. The CDR3 DNA reads TGTGCCAGCAGTGCGGGGACTATCGAGCAGTACTTC. Protein: CASSAGTIEQYF.

This chain connects TRBV7-2 to TRBJ2-3, with 7 positions matching TRBD2. The CDR3 consists of 15 residues. V shed 8 bases, J shed 2 bases, and the junction held 10 bases outside the gene matches. The germline V gene encodes CDR1 SGHTA and CDR2 FQGNSA. CDR3 sequence (DNA): TGTGCCAGCCTAAGGGATAGCGGGTCCACAGATACGCAGTATTTT. Translating it yields CASLRDSGSTDTQYF.

The genes are TRBV10-3 and TRBJ2-1, with D possibly matching TRBD2 (6 bases). Trimming stripped 9 bases from V and 7 bases from J, with 25 bases between. Germline V CDR1 and CDR2: ENHRY, SYGVKD. CDR3 length: 16 amino acids. CDR3 bases: TGTGCCATACGGGGAGAAGGCGGGGCGTCCGTAAATGAGCAGTTCTTC. Amino acids: CAIRGEGGASVNEQFF.

The chain employs TRBV2 and TRBJ1-2, with D uncertain. The CDR3 is 13 amino acids. Between the trimmed V and J ends, which lost 6 bases and 4 bases, there was a span of 12 bases. CDR1 SNHLY and CDR2 FYNNEI come from the germline V gene. CDR3 DNA: TGTGCCAGCAGCTTCGGACGGGGCTATGGCTACACCTTC. Protein sequence: CASSFGRGYGYTF.

The CDR3 DNA sequence: TGTGCCAGCAGTAGGGGAGGGATCTACGAGCAGTACTTC. Its protein is CASSRGGIYEQYF. This sequence joins TRBV27 and TRBJ2-7; 7 nucleotides line up with TRBD2. Trimming took 5 bases from V and 3 from J; bases not matched to a gene: 4. CDR3 size: 13 residues. CDR1 and CDR2 (germline): MNHEY, SMNVEV (reference sequence).

J is TRBJ2-5 and V is TRBV5-6, with 10 nucleotides matching TRBD1. CDR1 SGHDT and CDR2 YYEEEE come from the germline V gene. V was clipped by 4 bases and J by 4 bases; unmatched bases: 4. The CDR3 contains 14 residues. The CDR3 region is CASSLDRGIETQYF. The CDR3 nucleotides are TGTGCCAGCAGCCTGGACAGGGGGATAGAGACCCAGTACTTC.

In this sample, this clone turned up a few times. This sequence joins TRBV4-1 and TRBJ1-1; weak D call: TRBD1 (5 bases). The germline V gene has CDR1 MGHRA and CDR2 YSYEKL. V was trimmed by 0 bases and J by 8 bases, leaving 13 bases between them. The CDR3 contains 14 residues. This CDR3 reads CASSQDERTNEAFF. CDR3 DNA: TGCGCCAGCAGCCAAGATGAACGGACAAACGAAGCTTTCTTT.

The chain has TRBV28 and TRBJ1-5; perhaps TRBD1 as D (5 bases). The V gene's germline CDR1 is MDHEN and CDR2 SYDVKM. V lost 2 bases and J lost 5, with 10 bases in between. The CDR3 is made up of 14 amino acids. The DNA for the CDR3 is TGTGCCAGCAGTTTAGAACAGGCATATCAGCCCCAGCATTTT. Amino acids: CASSLEQAYQPQHF.

The chain has TRBV28 and TRBJ1-1; D ambiguous. There are 14 residues in the CDR3. V was clipped by 2 bases and J by 1 base, with 8 bases between them. CDR1 and CDR2 from the germline V gene are MDHEN and SYDVKM. CDR3 coding DNA: TGTGCCAGCAGTTTACTCATAACGAACACTGAAGCTTTCTTT. It codes for CASSLLITNTEAFF.

The chain uses TRBV28 and TRBJ2-7; unclear D gene. This CDR3 has 14 residues. CDR1 and CDR2 from the germline V gene are MDHEN and SYDVKM. The ends were cut back, 7 bases at V and 5 bases at J, with 18 bases in the middle. In nucleotides, the CDR3 is TGTGCCAGCAAAATCATCGAATCGGGCCACGAGCAGTACTTC. As protein: CASKIIESGHEQYF.

The rearrangement links TRBV13 to TRBJ1-1; 7 bases map to TRBD1. V was pared by 4 bases and J by 1 base, with 15 bases of the junction left unmatched. The CDR3 is made up of 18 amino acids. Germline CDR1 and CDR2: PRHDT and FYEKMQ (reference sequence). The CDR3 DNA follows: TGTGCCAGCAGCTCTACCTTCCTTAGAGGGGGCAAGAACACTGAAGCTTTCTTT. It codes for CASSSTFLRGGKNTEAFF. Using reference TRBV13 and TRBJ1-1 for the parts outside the CDR3, the full variable domain is AAGVIQSPRHLIKEKRETATLKCYPIPRHDTVYWYQQGPGQDPQFLISFYEKMQSDKGSIPDRFSAQQFSDYHSELNMSSLELGDSALYFCASSSTFLRGGKNTEAFFGQGTRLTVV.

V is TRBV5-4 and J is TRBJ2-1, with a weak D call TRBD1 (6 bases). Germline CDR1 SGHNT, CDR2 YYREEE (reference sequence). The CDR3 consists of 15 residues. The V end lost 0 bases, the J end lost 0 bases, and 7 bases lay between the germline ends. In DNA, the CDR3 is TGTGCCAGCAGCTTGGGAGGGGGCTCCTACAATGAGCAGTTCTTC. This encodes CASSLGGGSYNEQFF.

J is TRBJ1-1 and V is TRBV5-4; the match to TRBD1 covers 12 bases. After removal of 1 base from V and 4 bases from J, the junction contained 2 bases not matched to a gene. The germline V gene encodes CDR1 SGHNT and CDR2 YYREEE (reference sequence). The CDR3 has 15 amino acids. The CDR3 DNA sequence: TGTGCCAGCAGCTTGAGGGACAGGGGGCCCACTGAAGCTTTCTTT. Translation: CASSLRDRGPTEAFF.

As DNA, the CDR3 is TGTGCCAGCAGCCTTATAGCGGGAGTAACTGAGACCCAGTACTTC. It yields the protein CASSLIAGVTETQYF. This chain joins TRBV9 and TRBJ2-5; 9 bases are a match to TRBD2. Germline CDR1 and CDR2: SGDLS and YYNGEE. The trim removed 4 bases at V and 5 bases at J, leaving 9 bases unmatched. CDR3 size: 15 residues.

The chain recombines TRBV7-2 with TRBJ2-7; 10 bases fit TRBD2. Germline CDR1 and CDR2: SGHTA and FQGNSA. The V and J ends lost 3 bases and 0 bases, in that order; junction bases with no gene match: 2. This CDR3 region has 15 residues. The CDR3 loop reads CASSFGLAASYEQYF. The CDR3 DNA reads TGTGCCAGCAGCTTTGGACTAGCGGCCTCCTACGAGCAGTACTTC. The full variable domain, with the rest looked up from reference TRBV7-2 and TRBJ2-7, is GAGVSQSPSNKVTEKGKDVELRCDPISGHTALYWYRQSLGQGLEFLIYFQGNSAPDKSGLPSDRFSAERTGGSVSTLTIQRTQQEDSAVYLCASSFGLAASYEQYFGPGTRLTVT.